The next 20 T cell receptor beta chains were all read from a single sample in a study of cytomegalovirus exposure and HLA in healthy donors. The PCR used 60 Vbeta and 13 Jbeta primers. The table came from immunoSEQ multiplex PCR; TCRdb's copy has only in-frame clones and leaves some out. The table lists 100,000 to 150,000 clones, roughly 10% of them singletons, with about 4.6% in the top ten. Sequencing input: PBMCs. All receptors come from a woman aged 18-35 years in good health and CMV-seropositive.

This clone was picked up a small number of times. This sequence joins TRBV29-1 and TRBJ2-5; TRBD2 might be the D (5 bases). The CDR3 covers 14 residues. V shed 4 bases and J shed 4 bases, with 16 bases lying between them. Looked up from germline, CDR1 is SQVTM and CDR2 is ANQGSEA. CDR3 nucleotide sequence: TGCAGCGTTGTAATTCGGGGAGTCGGAGAGACCCAGTACTTC. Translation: CSVVIRGVGETQYF.

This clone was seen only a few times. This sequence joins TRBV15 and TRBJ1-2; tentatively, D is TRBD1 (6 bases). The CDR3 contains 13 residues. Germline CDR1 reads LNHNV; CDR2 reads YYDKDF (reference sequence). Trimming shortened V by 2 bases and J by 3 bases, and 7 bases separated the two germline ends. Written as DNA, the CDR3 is TGTGCCACCAGCAGACGGACAGACTATGGCTACACCTTC. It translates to CATSRRTDYGYTF.

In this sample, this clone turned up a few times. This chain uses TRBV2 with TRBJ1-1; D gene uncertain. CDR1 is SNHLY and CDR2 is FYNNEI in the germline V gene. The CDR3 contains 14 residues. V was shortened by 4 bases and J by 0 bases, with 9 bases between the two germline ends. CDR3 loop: CASSVESMNTEAFF. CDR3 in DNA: TGTGCCAGCAGTGTGGAGAGCATGAACACTGAAGCTTTCTTT.

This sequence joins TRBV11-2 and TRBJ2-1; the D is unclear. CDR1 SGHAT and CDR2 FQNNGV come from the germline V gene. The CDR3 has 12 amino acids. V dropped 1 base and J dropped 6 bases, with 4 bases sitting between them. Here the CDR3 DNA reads TGTGCCAGCAGCTTAGGAGTCAATGAGCAGTTCTTC. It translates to CASSLGVNEQFF.

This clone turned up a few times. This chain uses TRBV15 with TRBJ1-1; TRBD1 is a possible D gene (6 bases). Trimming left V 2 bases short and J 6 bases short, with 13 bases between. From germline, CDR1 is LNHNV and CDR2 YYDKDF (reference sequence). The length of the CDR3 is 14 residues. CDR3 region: CATSRPEQGPEAFF. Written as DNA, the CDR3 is TGTGCCACCAGCAGACCCGAACAGGGTCCTGAAGCTTTCTTT. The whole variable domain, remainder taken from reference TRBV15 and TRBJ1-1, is DAMVIQNPRYQVTQFGKPVTLSCSQTLNHNVMYWYQQKSSQAPKLLFHYYDKDFNNEADTPDNFQSRRPNTSFCFLDIRSPGLGDTAMYLCATSRPEQGPEAFFGQGTRLTVV.

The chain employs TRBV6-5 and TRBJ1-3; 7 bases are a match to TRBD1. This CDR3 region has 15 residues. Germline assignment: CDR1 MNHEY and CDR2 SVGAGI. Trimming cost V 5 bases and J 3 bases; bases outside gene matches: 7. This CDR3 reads CASSAQGNGGNTIYF. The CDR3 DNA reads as TGTGCCAGCAGTGCACAGGGGAATGGTGGAAACACCATATATTTT.

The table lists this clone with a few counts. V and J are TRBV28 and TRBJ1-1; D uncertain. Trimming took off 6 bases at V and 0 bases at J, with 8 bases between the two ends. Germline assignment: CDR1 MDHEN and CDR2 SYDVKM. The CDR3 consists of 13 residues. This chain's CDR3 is CASRTAMNTEAFF. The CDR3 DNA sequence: TGTGCCAGCAGAACAGCTATGAACACTGAAGCTTTCTTT.

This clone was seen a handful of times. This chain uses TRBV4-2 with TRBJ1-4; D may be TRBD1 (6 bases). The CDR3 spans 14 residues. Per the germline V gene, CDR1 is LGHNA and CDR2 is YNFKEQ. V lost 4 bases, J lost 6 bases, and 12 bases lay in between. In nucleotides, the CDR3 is TGTGCCAGCAGCCGAGGACAGACAGATGAAAAACTGTTTTTT. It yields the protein CASSRGQTDEKLFF.

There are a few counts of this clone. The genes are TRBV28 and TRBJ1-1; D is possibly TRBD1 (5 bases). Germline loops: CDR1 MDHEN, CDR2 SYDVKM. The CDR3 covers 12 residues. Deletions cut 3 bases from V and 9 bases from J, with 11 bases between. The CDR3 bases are TGTGCCAGCAGTTTTAAGGGGAGGCAAGCTTTCTTT. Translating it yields CASSFKGRQAFF.

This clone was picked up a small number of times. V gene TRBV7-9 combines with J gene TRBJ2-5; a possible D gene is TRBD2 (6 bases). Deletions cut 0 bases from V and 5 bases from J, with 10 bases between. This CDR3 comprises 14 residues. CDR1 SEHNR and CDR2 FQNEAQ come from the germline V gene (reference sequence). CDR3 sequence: CASSLARGFETQYF. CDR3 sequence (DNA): TGTGCCAGCAGCTTAGCGCGGGGTTTCGAGACCCAGTACTTC.

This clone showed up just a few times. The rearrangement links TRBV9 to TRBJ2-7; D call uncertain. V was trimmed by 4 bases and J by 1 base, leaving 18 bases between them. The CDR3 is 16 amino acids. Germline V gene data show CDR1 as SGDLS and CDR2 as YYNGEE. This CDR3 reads CASSRNGGLTSYEQYF. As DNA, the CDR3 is TGTGCCAGCAGCCGGAACGGTGGATTGACTTCCTACGAGCAGTACTTC. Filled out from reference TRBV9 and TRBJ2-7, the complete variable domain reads DSGVTQTPKHLITATGQRVTLRCSPRSGDLSVYWYQQSLDQGLQFLIQYYNGEERAKGNILERFSAQQFPDLHSELNLSSLELGDSALYFCASSRNGGLTSYEQYFGPGTRLTVT.

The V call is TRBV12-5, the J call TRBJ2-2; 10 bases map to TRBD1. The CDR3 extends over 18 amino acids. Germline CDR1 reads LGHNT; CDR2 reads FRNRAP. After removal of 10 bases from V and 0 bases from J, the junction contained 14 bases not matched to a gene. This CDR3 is CATRLPGQGTANTGELFF. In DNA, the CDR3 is TGTGCTACCCGATTACCGGGACAGGGGACGGCGAACACCGGGGAGCTGTTTTTT.

The CDR3 loop reads CASSPDNRVFF. CDR3 DNA sequence: TGTGCCAGCAGCCCGGACAATCGAGTGTTTTTT. The chain recombines TRBV7-2 with TRBJ2-2, with D possibly matching TRBD1 (5 bases). This CDR3 is 11 amino acids long. CDR1 and CDR2 from the germline V gene are SGHTA and FQGNSA. The ends were cut back, 5 bases at V and 15 bases at J, with 13 bases in the middle.

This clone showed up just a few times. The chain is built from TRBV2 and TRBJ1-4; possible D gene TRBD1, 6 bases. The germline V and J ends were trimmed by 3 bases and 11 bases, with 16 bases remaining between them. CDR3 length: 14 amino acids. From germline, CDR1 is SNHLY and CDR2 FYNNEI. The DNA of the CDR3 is TGTGCCAGCAGTGATAGGACAGCCATGGCCAAACTGTTTTTT. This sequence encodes CASSDRTAMAKLFF.

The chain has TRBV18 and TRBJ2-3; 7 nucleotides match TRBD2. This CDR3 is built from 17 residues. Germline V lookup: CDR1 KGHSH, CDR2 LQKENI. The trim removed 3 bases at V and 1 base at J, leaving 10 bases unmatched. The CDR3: CASSPLPLAPRTDTQYF. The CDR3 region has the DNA TGTGCCAGCTCACCCCTCCCACTAGCGCCACGCACAGATACGCAGTATTTT.

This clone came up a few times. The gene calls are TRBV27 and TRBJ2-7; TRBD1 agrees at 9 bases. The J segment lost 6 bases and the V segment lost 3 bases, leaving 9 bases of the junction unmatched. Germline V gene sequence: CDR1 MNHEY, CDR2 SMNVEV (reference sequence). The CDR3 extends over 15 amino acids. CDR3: CASSLAGTGLFEQYF. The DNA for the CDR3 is TGTGCCAGCAGTTTGGCCGGGACAGGGCTATTCGAGCAGTACTTC.

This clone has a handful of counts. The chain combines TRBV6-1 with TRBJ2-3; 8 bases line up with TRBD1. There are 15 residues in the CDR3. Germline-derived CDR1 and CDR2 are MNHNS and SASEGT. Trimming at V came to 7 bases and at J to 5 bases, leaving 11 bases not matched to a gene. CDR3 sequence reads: CASNQGAALGDTQYF. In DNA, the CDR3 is TGTGCCAGCAACCAGGGGGCCGCACTAGGAGATACGCAGTATTTT.

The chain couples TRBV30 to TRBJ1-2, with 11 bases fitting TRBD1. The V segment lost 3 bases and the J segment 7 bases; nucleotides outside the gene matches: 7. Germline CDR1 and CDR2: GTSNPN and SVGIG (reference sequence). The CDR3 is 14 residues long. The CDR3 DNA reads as TGTGCCTGGAGCGGGACAGGGGGGGCCGGTGGCTACACCTTC. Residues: CAWSGTGGAGGYTF. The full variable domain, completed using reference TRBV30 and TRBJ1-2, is SQTIHQWPATLVQPVGSPLSLECTVEGTSNPNLYWYRQAAGRGLQLLFYSVGIGQISSEVPQNLSASRPQDRQFILSSKKLLLSDSGFYLCAWSGTGGAGGYTFGSGTRLTVV.

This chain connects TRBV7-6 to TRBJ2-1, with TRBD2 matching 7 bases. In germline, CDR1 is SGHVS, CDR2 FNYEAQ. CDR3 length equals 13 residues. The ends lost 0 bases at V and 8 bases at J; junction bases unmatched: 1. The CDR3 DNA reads TGTGCCAGCAGCTTAGCGACTAGCCATGAGCAGTTCTTC. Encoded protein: CASSLATSHEQFF.

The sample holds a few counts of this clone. The CDR3 spells CASSLIDLGGYTF. The DNA for the CDR3 is TGTGCCAGCAGCTTGATCGACTTAGGTGGCTACACCTTC. The chain uses TRBV5-4 and TRBJ1-2; D uncertain. Germline CDR1 reads SGHNT; CDR2 reads YYREEE (reference sequence). CDR3 length: 13 amino acids. Trimming removed 1 base from V and 7 bases from J, with 11 bases in between.